A selection of T cell receptor beta chains follows, all from one sample in a study of blood T cells in healthy people across ages. TCRdb redid the calling of the 5' RACE reads with MiXCR, one entry per CDR3 protein. This table holds about 800,000 distinct CDR3 sequences, 20% to 25% found once. These same data were also listed under a study on T cells of mothers and their children.

The material sequenced was blood. The receptors were sampled from a boy younger than 18 in good health. Both conserved end residues are part of each CDR3. Each record gives: V gene, clone size, D gene, J gene, CDR3 DNA, CDR3 protein. The D gene is left open where the match is weak. A row's size may be missing; if present it is once, few, many or a size class.

>TRBV7-2|few|TRBD1|TRBJ2-6
TGTGCCAGCAGCTTAGTAGGCAGGGGGAGTGGGGCCAACGTCCTGACTTTC
CASSLVGRGSGANVLTF
>TRBV9|.|.|TRBJ2-5
TGTGCCAGCAGCGCGGACAGATTAGAGACCCAGTACTTC
CASSADRLETQYF
>TRBV7-3|few|.|TRBJ2-5
TGTGCCAGCAGCCCGGACAGTAATCAAGAGACCCAGTACTTC
CASSPDSNQETQYF
>TRBV9|few|.|TRBJ2-3
TGTGCCAGCAGCGTAGAACAGGGCCGCACAGATACGCAGTATTTT
CASSVEQGRTDTQYF
>TRBV7-9|.|.|TRBJ1-2
TGTGCCAGCAGCTTGACAGAAAATAACTATGGCTACACCTTC
CASSLTENNYGYTF
>TRBV20-1|few|TRBD1|TRBJ2-7
TGCAGTGCTAGGCATGCCGGGACAGAGTTCTACGAGCAGTACTTC
CSARHAGTEFYEQYF
>TRBV4-1|.|.|TRBJ2-1
TGCGCCAGCAGCCCCTCGGGAATTACAGGGATAGATGAGCAGTTCTTC
CASSPSGITGIDEQFF
>TRBV20-1|.|TRBD2|TRBJ2-3
TGCAGTGCCTCGCCCGGGGGGATCACAGATACGCAGTATTTT
CSASPGGITDTQYF
>TRBV6-5|.|TRBD1|TRBJ1-1
TGTGCCAGCAGCTACACAGGGGTTACTGAAGCTTTCTTT
CASSYTGVTEAFF
>TRBV7-2|few|.|TRBJ2-7
TGTGCCAGCAGCTTAAACAGCCGGAGATACGAGCAGTACTTC
CASSLNSRRYEQYF
>TRBV5-5|.|.|TRBJ2-6
TGTGCCAGCAGCTTGAGTAGGGGTGCTGGGGCCAACGTCCTGACTTTC
CASSLSRGAGANVLTF
>TRBV28|few|TRBD1|TRBJ2-5
TGTGCCAGCAGTTTCCTTGGGAAGGGACAGGGTACGGAGACCCAGTACTTC
CASSFLGKGQGTETQYF
>TRBV28|.|.|TRBJ2-4
TGTGCCAGCAGTTTATACAGGGACATCCTGCGGGCCAAAAACATTCAGTACTTC
CASSLYRDILRAKNIQYF
>TRBV7-2|few|TRBD2|TRBJ2-3
TGTGCCAGCAGCTTAAGCGGGGAAGCAGATACGCAGTATTTT
CASSLSGEADTQYF
>TRBV20-1|.|.|TRBJ2-7
TGCAGTGCTAGGCCACAGTTTTACGAGCAGTACTTC
CSARPQFYEQYF
>TRBV28|.|TRBD1|TRBJ2-1
TGTGCCAGCAGTTTGACAGGGGCGTTCAATGAGCAGTTCTTC
CASSLTGAFNEQFF
>TRBV27|.|.|TRBJ2-7
TGTGCCAGCAGTTTATCGGGGGCCCGGGTATCCTACGAGCAGTACTTC
CASSLSGARVSYEQYF
>TRBV18|.|.|TRBJ1-1
TGTGCCAGCTCACCAGGTTTCGGGACCGAAATGAACACTGAAGCTTTCTTT
CASSPGFGTEMNTEAFF
>TRBV11-1|.|.|TRBJ2-1
TGTGCCAGCAGCTTAGCAACGGGTGTGGAGGGAACAAGGGACCCCTACAATGAGCAGTTCTTC
CASSLATGVEGTRDPYNEQFF
>TRBV6-2/TRBV6-3|.|.|TRBJ2-2
TGTGCCAGCAGCCGCGCAGCCGGGGAGCTGTTTTTT
CASSRAAGELFF
>TRBV12-3/TRBV12-4|few|TRBD1|TRBJ2-7
TGTGCCAGCAGTTATTTGGGACAGGGAATTCGTATTTACGAGCAGTACTTC
CASSYLGQGIRIYEQYF
>TRBV2|.|TRBD2|TRBJ2-1
TGTGCCAGCAGCGAAATAGCGGGAGGGCCCGGGGGTGAGCAGTTCTTC
CASSEIAGGPGGEQFF
>TRBV7-9|.|.|TRBJ2-5
TGTGCCAGCAGCTTAGGGGTGGGCATGCAAGAGACCCAGTACTTC
CASSLGVGMQETQYF
>TRBV9|.|.|TRBJ2-1
TGTGCCAGCAGCGGCGAGGGACACCACTACAATGAGCAGTTCTTC
CASSGEGHHYNEQFF
>TRBV15|.|.|TRBJ2-7
TGTGCCACCAGCGAAGCCCCTGGACGGGGCTACTACGAGCAGTACTTC
CATSEAPGRGYYEQYF
>TRBV7-8|many|.|TRBJ2-7
TGTGCCAGCAGTTTTGGCAGCCCTGCCTACGAGCAGTACTTC
CASSFGSPAYEQYF
>TRBV12-3/TRBV12-4|.|TRBD1|TRBJ1-5
TGTGCCAGCAGTTTAAATGGACAGGGCGGGAGGCAGCCCCAGCATTTT
CASSLNGQGGRQPQHF
>TRBV6-6|few|TRBD2|TRBJ2-7
TGTGCCAGCAGTTACGGTGGACTAGAGGTCAACGAGCAGTACTTC
CASSYGGLEVNEQYF
>TRBV5-1|.|.|TRBJ1-2
TGCGCCAGCAGCTTGGGGCATCTAACAGCTAACTATGGCTACACCTTC
CASSLGHLTANYGYTF
>TRBV20-1|few|TRBD2|TRBJ2-5
TGCAGTGCCCCGGGGCGGGGGGGGATAAAAGAGACCCAGTACTTC
CSAPGRGGIKETQYF
>TRBV28|few|.|TRBJ2-7
TGTGCCAGCAGTTCCACAGGGTGGCAAAGAAGGTACGAGCAGTACTTC
CASSSTGWQRRYEQYF
>TRBV5-1|.|.|TRBJ1-1
TGCGCCAGCAGCCCGGGAGGGCAGACCGAAGCTTTCTTT
CASSPGGQTEAFF
>TRBV7-2|.|.|TRBJ2-5
TGTGCCAGCAGCTGGGACGTCGGGGAGACCCAGTACTTC
CASSWDVGETQYF
>TRBV29-1|.|TRBD1|TRBJ1-5
TGCAGCGTGTGGACAGGGGGCGGCAATCAGCCCCAGCATTTT
CSVWTGGGNQPQHF
>TRBV7-6|.|.|TRBJ1-2
TGTGACAGCAGCCCAGTCGGAACCGGAGCGCGACGCGGCTACACCTTC
CDSSPVGTGARRGYTF
>TRBV29-1|few|.|TRBJ2-2
TGCAGCGTTACGGCCGAAAACACCGGGGAGCTGTTTTTT
CSVTAENTGELFF
>TRBV6-5|few|.|TRBJ1-2
TGTGCCAGCAGTTACATGATGGCAGACTATGGCTACACCTTC
CASSYMMADYGYTF
>TRBV4-2|few|TRBD1|TRBJ2-1
TGTGCCAGCAGCCAAGATAAAACAGGGGTCTACAATGAGCAGTTCTTC
CASSQDKTGVYNEQFF
>TRBV7-3|.|TRBD2|TRBJ2-3
TGTGCCAGCAGCCCCAGCGGGACTGGCACAGATACGCAGTATTTT
CASSPSGTGTDTQYF
>TRBV7-9|few|.|TRBJ2-1
TGTGCCAGCAGCTTAGCAGGCCCCTACGAGCAGCACTTC
CASSLAGPYEQHF
>TRBV7-9|.|.|TRBJ2-5
TGTGCCAGCAGCTTATGGGGGGCAAGACTTCAAGAGACCCAGTACTTC
CASSLWGARLQETQYF
>TRBV28|.|TRBD1|TRBJ1-2
TGTGCCAGCAGGCGTGGGACAGGGGGACTCGGCTACACCTTC
CASRRGTGGLGYTF
>TRBV10-3|few|TRBD1|TRBJ2-5
TGTGCCACTCAGGACAGGGTGGCTACTCAAGAGACCCAGTACTTC
CATQDRVATQETQYF
>TRBV27|few|TRBD1|TRBJ2-7
TGTGCCAGCAGTCCGCAGGGGGACGGCTACGAGCAGTACTTC
CASSPQGDGYEQYF
>TRBV20-1|few|TRBD2|TRBJ2-3
TGCAGTGCTATACCGCCTAGCGGGAGCGCAGATACGCAGTATTTT
CSAIPPSGSADTQYF
>TRBV20-1|few|TRBD2|TRBJ2-7
TGCAGTGCTAGAGATGGGGGACTAGCAGGTTCAGCCCCCTACGAGCAGTACTTC
CSARDGGLAGSAPYEQYF
>TRBV14|few|.|TRBJ2-7
TGTGCCAGCAGCCTTAGGGCAGGGATCGAGCAGTACTTC
CASSLRAGIEQYF
>TRBV20-1|few|TRBD2|TRBJ2-7
TGCAGTGCTAGGAGCCGGGGCGGGAGTATGATCTACGAGCAGTACTTC
CSARSRGGSMIYEQYF
>TRBV2|few|TRBD1|TRBJ1-4
TGTGCCAGCAGTCCACAGGGGGCGGGGAATGAAAAACTGTTTTTT
CASSPQGAGNEKLFF
>TRBV6-2/TRBV6-3|.|.|TRBJ2-7
TGTGCCAGCGAGCAAGGATTCTCCTACGAGCAGTACTTC
CASEQGFSYEQYF
>TRBV18|few|.|TRBJ1-6
TGTGCCAGCTCACCAACGTCAGGACTTAATTCACCCCTCCACTTT
CASSPTSGLNSPLHF
>TRBV20-1|.|TRBD1|TRBJ2-3
TGCAGTGCTAGAGATGCTGGGACAGGGGTAGATACGCAGTATTTT
CSARDAGTGVDTQYF
>TRBV9|.|TRBD1|TRBJ2-7
TGTGCCAGCAGCGTCTCAGGGGGCGCCGTCAACGAGCAGTACTTC
CASSVSGGAVNEQYF
>TRBV6-2/TRBV6-3|.|TRBD2|TRBJ2-1
TGTGCCAGCAGTTCTGCTAGCGGGAGGGACTACAATGAGCAGTTCTTC
CASSSASGRDYNEQFF